Presented here are 14 T cell receptor beta chains from one specimen sequenced in a study of T cell responses to AZD1222 COVID-19 vaccine. Using immunoSEQ multiplex PCR, the repertoire was profiled, and TCRdb retains in-frame clones only, with some absent. The table records 50,000 to 70,000 clones, 75% to 90% of them present only once. The source material was peripheral blood, sampled 28 days after the second AZD1222 dose. The source of these receptors is an adult who received the AZD1222 COVID-19 vaccine.

The genes are TRBV3-1 (or the pseudogene TRBV3-2) and TRBJ2-7, with D perhaps TRBD2 (5 bases). The ends were cut back, 1 base at V and 2 bases at J, with 9 bases in the middle. Germline V CDR1 and CDR2: LGHDT, YNNKEL (reference sequence). The CDR3 has 14 amino acids. This chain's CDR3 is CASSQGENPYEQYF. In DNA form, the CDR3 reads TGTGCCAGCAGCCAAGGGGAGAACCCCTACGAGCAGTACTTC.

The CDR3 is CASSLEKGDREFF. CDR3 bases: TGTGCCAGCAGCCTCGAGAAGGGGGATAGGGAGTTCTTC. This chain connects TRBV21-1 to TRBJ2-1; the listed D gene, TRBD1, was not tested against the DNA. TRBV21-1 is deemed a pseudogene. The CDR3 is 13 residues long.

The chain carries TRBV12-3 or TRBV12-4 and TRBJ1-6; D not resolved. With 5 bases removed from V and 12 bases from J, the gap between germline ends came to 14 bases. This CDR3 comprises 13 residues. The DNA for the CDR3 is TGTGCCAGCAGTCCTACCCGGGTCGAACCCCTCCACTTT. Encoded protein: CASSPTRVEPLHF.

This clone has just a few counts. This rearrangement joins TRBV5-1 to TRBJ2-3; the match to TRBD1 covers 7 bases. The V segment lost 0 bases and the J segment 2 bases; nucleotides outside the gene matches: 3. Per the germline V gene, CDR1 is SGHRS and CDR2 is YFSETQ. This CDR3 contains 15 residues. The CDR3 DNA follows: TGCGCCAGCAGCTTGGAGGGACAGCACACAGATACGCAGTATTTT. Translation: CASSLEGQHTDTQYF.

This clone was found a few times. The CDR3 sequence is CASSISTRNTEAFF. DNA for the CDR3: TGTGCCAGTAGTATAAGCACGAGAAACACTGAAGCTTTCTTT. The chain is built from TRBV19 and TRBJ1-1; D is undetermined. This CDR3 contains 14 residues. The germline V and J ends were trimmed by 2 bases and 2 bases, with 9 bases remaining between them. Germline lookup yields CDR1 LNHDA and CDR2 SQIVND (reference sequence).

Only one count was recorded for this clone. This chain uses TRBV19 with TRBJ1-1; D remains unclear. CDR3 length: 11 amino acids. Between the trimmed V and J ends, which lost 11 bases and 5 bases, there was a span of 12 bases. Germline lookup yields CDR1 LNHDA and CDR2 SQIVND (reference sequence). DNA for the CDR3: TGTGCCTCTGCGGTACGAACTGAAGCTTTCTTT. Its protein is CASAVRTEAFF. Full variable domain (missing parts from reference TRBV19 and TRBJ1-1): DGGITQSPKYLFRKEGQNVTLSCEQNLNHDAMYWYRQDPGQGLRLIYYSQIVNDFQKGDIAEGYSVSREKKESFPLTVTSAQKNPTAFYLCASAVRTEAFFGQGTRLTVV.

This chain joins TRBV3-1 (or the pseudogene TRBV3-2) and TRBJ1-6; perhaps TRBD1 as D (6 bases). The CDR3 length is 19 residues. Germline CDR1 is LGHDT and CDR2 is YNNKEL (reference sequence). The ends were cut back, 0 bases at V and 2 bases at J, with 17 bases in the middle. The CDR3, as DNA: TGTGCCAGCAGCCAAGAAATCAGGGGTAGGGTTCCCTATAATTCACCCCTCCACTTT. It codes for CASSQEIRGRVPYNSPLHF.

The chain joins TRBV30 to TRBJ1-1; no definite D call. The CDR3 runs to 17 residues. Germline V CDR1 and CDR2: GTSNPN, SVGIG (reference sequence). Deletions cut 4 bases from V and 3 bases from J, with 24 bases between. The CDR3 region is CAWTNGWSRPMDTEAFF. DNA for the CDR3: TGTGCCTGGACCAACGGGTGGAGCAGACCAATGGACACTGAAGCTTTCTTT.

V usage is TRBV30 and J usage is TRBJ1-3; D is unclear. The CDR3 is 13 residues long. Germline assignment: CDR1 GTSNPN and CDR2 SVGIG (reference sequence). The germline V and J ends were trimmed by 4 bases and 3 bases, with 10 bases remaining between them. The CDR3 protein is CAWNGWGGNTIYF. CDR3 bases: TGTGCCTGGAATGGTTGGGGTGGAAACACCATATATTTT.

This rearrangement joins TRBV7-9 to TRBJ1-5, with 8 bases aligning to TRBD1. Trimming took 3 bases from V and 2 from J; bases not matched to a gene: 0. The CDR3 contains 14 residues. Per the germline V gene, CDR1 is SEHNR and CDR2 is FQNEAQ (reference sequence). CDR3 amino acids: CASSLTGGNQPQHF. The CDR3 DNA sequence: TGTGCCAGCAGCTTGACAGGGGGCAATCAGCCCCAGCATTTT.

This chain joins TRBV6-1 and TRBJ2-1, with D tentatively TRBD2 (7 bases). The germline CDR1 and CDR2 sequences are MNHNS and SASEGT. The CDR3 totals 17 residues. Trimming cost V 3 bases and J 0 bases, with 15 bases left between them. For the CDR3, the DNA is TGTGCCAGCAGTGACCATCGGGGGGCAAGCTCCTACAATGAGCAGTTCTTC. Its protein product is CASSDHRGASSYNEQFF.

The chain combines TRBV5-6 with TRBJ2-3, with D possibly TRBD2 on 7 matching bases. This CDR3 spans 14 amino acids. Germline V gene lookup returns CDR1 SGHDT and CDR2 YYEEEE. V lost 4 bases and J 2 bases, leaving 11 bases between the germline ends. CDR3 residues: CASSSGTITDTQYF. DNA of the CDR3: TGTGCCAGCAGCAGCGGGACAATCACAGATACGCAGTATTTT.

The chain has TRBV29-1 and TRBJ1-5, with D possibly TRBD1 on 6 matching bases. The germline CDR1 and CDR2 sequences are SQVTM and ANQGSEA. The CDR3 totals 13 residues. The germline V and J ends were trimmed by 7 bases and 3 bases, with 13 bases remaining between them. In DNA form, the CDR3 reads TGCAGCGCCACAACAGGGAACAATCAGCCCCAGCATTTT. This gives the protein CSATTGNNQPQHF.

The chain joins TRBV28 to TRBJ2-2; TRBD2 agrees at 7 bases. CDR1 is MDHEN, CDR2 SYDVKM, per germline. The CDR3 totals 16 residues. The trim removed 5 bases at V and 0 bases at J, leaving 6 bases unmatched. In DNA, the CDR3 is TGTGCCAGCAGTACAGAGGGAGGGCCGAACACCGGGGAGCTGTTTTTT. Its protein is CASSTEGGPNTGELFF.